The next 12 T cell receptor beta chains were all read from a single sample in a study of identical twins. MiXCR was run by TCRdb on the 5' RACE reads, yielding one entry per CDR3 protein. The sample lists roughly 1.6 million distinct CDR3 sequences, roughly 35% occurring once. Sequencing was carried out using cord blood. All receptors come from a newborn girl in good health.

In this sample, this clonotype turned up a few times. The chain joins TRBV3-1 to TRBJ2-3; D is unresolved. Trimming shortened V by 4 bases and J by 1 base, and 12 bases separated the two germline ends. The CDR3 runs to 15 residues. Per the germline V gene, CDR1 is LGHDT and CDR2 is YNNKEL (reference sequence). The DNA for the CDR3 is TGTGCCAGCAGCCCCCTTCGGTCCGGCACAGATACGCAGTATTTT. Translation gives CASSPLRSGTDTQYF.

This sequence joins TRBV4-1 and TRBJ2-1; D is perhaps TRBD2 (5 bases). V was shortened by 4 bases and J by 10 bases, with 11 bases between the two germline ends. The germline V gene encodes CDR1 MGHRA and CDR2 YSYEKL. CDR3 length equals 12 residues. The CDR3: CASSRPLGEQFF. The CDR3 coding sequence is TGCGCCAGCAGCCGACCACTAGGCGAGCAGTTCTTC.

The gene calls are TRBV19 and TRBJ2-1, with D unresolved. The CDR3 loop spans 14 amino acids. Looked up from germline, CDR1 is LNHDA and CDR2 is SQIVND (reference sequence). With 7 bases removed from V and 5 bases from J, the gap between germline ends came to 15 bases. The CDR3 DNA sequence: TGTGCCAGTACCGAACCCCACGGAAACAATGAGCAGTTCTTC. It codes for CASTEPHGNNEQFF.

The V and J genes are TRBV12-3 or TRBV12-4 and TRBJ2-4, with 7 bases aligning to TRBD1. The length of the CDR3 is 16 residues. With 3 bases clipped from V and 13 bases from J, the junction kept 18 bases outside the gene matches. The DNA of the CDR3 is TGTGCCAGCAGTTTGATAGGGGGACAGCCCCCCTCGAGGCAGTACTTC. It translates to CASSLIGGQPPSRQYF.

Worth noting for this clonotype: A read error may produce the germline difference seen at one junction end. This rearrangement joins TRBV12-3 or TRBV12-4 to TRBJ2-3; 12 positions match TRBD1. The CDR3 is made up of 15 amino acids. The CDR3 DNA reads TGTGCCAGCAGTTCCGGGACAGGGGGCGCAGATGCGCAGTATTTT. Residues: CASSSGTGGADAQYF.

This clonotype appeared a few times. This chain uses TRBV10-3 with TRBJ1-4; no firm D call. CDR1 ENHRY and CDR2 SYGVKD come from the germline V gene. The CDR3 has 13 residues. With 6 bases removed from V and 7 bases from J, the gap between germline ends came to 12 bases. This CDR3 reads CAIRGRDGEKLFF. In DNA, the CDR3 is TGTGCCATCAGAGGAAGGGATGGTGAAAAACTGTTTTTT.

The J gene is TRBJ2-1, the V gene TRBV20-1; 10 positions agree with TRBD2. V was pared by 5 bases and J by 9 bases, with 13 bases of the junction left unmatched. Germline CDR1 DFQATT, CDR2 SNEGSKA (reference sequence). This CDR3 spans 15 amino acids. CDR3 region: CSAGGRLAGPVEQFF. The DNA for the CDR3 is TGCAGTGCTGGGGGGCGACTAGCGGGCCCGGTTGAGCAGTTCTTC.

This clonotype was observed at least ten times. The chain couples TRBV2 to TRBJ2-6, with D hard to call. Looked up from germline, CDR1 is SNHLY and CDR2 is FYNNEI. CDR3 length: 14 amino acids. Trimming removed 7 bases at V and 0 bases at J, with 7 bases between. CDR3 protein: CASKRSSGANVLTF. As DNA, the CDR3 is TGTGCCAGCAAGCGATCCTCTGGGGCCAACGTCCTGACTTTC.

This clonotype was recorded many times. V usage is TRBV5-6 and J usage is TRBJ1-2; possible D gene TRBD1, 5 bases. The CDR3 covers 15 residues. V gave up 2 bases and J gave up 4 bases, with 15 bases separating them. Germline assignment: CDR1 SGHDT and CDR2 YYEEEE. The CDR3 DNA sequence: TGTGCCAGCAGCTTTGACAGCCGGGACGGCTATGGCTACACCTTC. The encoded protein is CASSFDSRDGYGYTF.

The rearrangement joins TRBV4-2 to TRBJ1-6, with 9 bases aligning to TRBD1. In germline, CDR1 is LGHNA, CDR2 YNFKEQ. Losses at the gene ends were 0 bases for V and 7 bases for J; bases not matched to a gene: 4. This CDR3 comprises 16 residues. The CDR3 is CASSQDRTGVNSPLHF. CDR3 DNA: TGTGCCAGCAGCCAAGATCGGACAGGGGTCAATTCACCCCTCCACTTT.

This clonotype was detected many times. CDR3 sequence (DNA): TGTGCCAGCAGCCAAGGTGGGAAGGGCGGCAATCAGCCCCAGCATTTT. Protein sequence: CASSQGGKGGNQPQHF. The chain combines TRBV4-2 with TRBJ1-5; D is unresolved. Per the germline V gene, CDR1 is LGHNA and CDR2 is YNFKEQ. V was cut by 1 base and J by 2 bases, with 12 bases left in between. The length of the CDR3 is 16 residues.

The J gene is TRBJ2-1, the V gene TRBV20-1; TRBD2 agrees at 8 bases. The last part of the DNA fits TRBJ2-7 better; the J call may be wrong. CDR1 and CDR2 (germline): DFQATT, SNEGSKA (reference sequence). The CDR3 runs 14 residues. The CDR3 sequence: CSARGTSNYNEQYF. The CDR3 coding sequence is TGCAGTGCTAGAGGGACTAGCAACTACAATGAGCAGTACTTC.